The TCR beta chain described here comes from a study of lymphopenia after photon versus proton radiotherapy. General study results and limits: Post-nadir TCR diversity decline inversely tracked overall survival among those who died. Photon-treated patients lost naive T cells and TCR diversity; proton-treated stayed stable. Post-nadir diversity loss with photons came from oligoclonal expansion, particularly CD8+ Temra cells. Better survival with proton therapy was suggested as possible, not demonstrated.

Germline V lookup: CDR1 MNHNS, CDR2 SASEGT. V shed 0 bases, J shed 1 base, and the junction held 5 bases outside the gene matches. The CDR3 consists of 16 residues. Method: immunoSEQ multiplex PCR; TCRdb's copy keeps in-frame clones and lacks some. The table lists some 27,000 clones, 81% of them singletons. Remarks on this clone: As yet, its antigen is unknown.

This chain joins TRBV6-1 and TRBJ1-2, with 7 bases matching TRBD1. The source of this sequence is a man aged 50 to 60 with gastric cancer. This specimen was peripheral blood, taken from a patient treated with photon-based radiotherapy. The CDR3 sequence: CASSEAGQPNNYGYTF. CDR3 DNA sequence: TGTGCCAGCAGTGAAGCGGGACAGCCTAATAACTATGGCTACACCTTC.